The rows below give T cell receptor beta chains drawn from one sample of a study of T cell repertoires in aging, cancer and after chemotherapy. TCRdb fed the multiplex PCR reads into MiXCR, producing one record per CDR3 protein. The repertoire consists of more than 2,500 distinct CDR3 sequences, with 22% occurring once and the leading ten covering less than 3.5%. The sample was blood. All receptors derive from a human donor with a solid tumor. CDR3s include the opening cysteine and the closing phenylalanine or tryptophan. The D gene is left open where the match is weak. Clone size is not always given. Where it is, it says once, few, many or a class for expanded clones.

d_gene: .
j_gene: TRBJ2-5
abundance: medium-sized
v_gene: TRBV30
CDR3nt: TGTGCCTGGAGTCGCTCCGAACCGGGGCCGCCGTACCAAGAGACCCAGTACTTC
CDR3aa: CAWSRSEPGPPYQETQYF

d_gene: TRBD1
j_gene: TRBJ1-2
abundance: .
v_gene: TRBV12-3/TRBV12-4
CDR3nt: TGTGCCAGCAGTTTAAGCACCAATGACAGGGCTGTCGGCTACACCTTC
CDR3aa: CASSLSTNDRAVGYTF

d_gene: .
j_gene: TRBJ2-7
abundance: .
v_gene: TRBV18
CDR3nt: TGTGCCAGCTCACCCTTCTCCTACGAGCAGTACTTC
CDR3aa: CASSPFSYEQYF

d_gene: TRBD1
j_gene: TRBJ1-5
abundance: few
v_gene: TRBV18
CDR3nt: TGTGCCAGCTCACCAAGGAGACAGGGTTCCGATCAGCCCCAGCATTTT
CDR3aa: CASSPRRQGSDQPQHF

d_gene: TRBD1
j_gene: TRBJ1-6
abundance: few
v_gene: TRBV6-1
CDR3nt: TGTGCCAGCAGGCTGGAACGGGACAGCAATAATTCACCCCTCCACTTT
CDR3aa: CASRLERDSNNSPLHF

d_gene: .
j_gene: TRBJ2-3
abundance: .
v_gene: TRBV11-2
CDR3nt: TGTGCCAGCAGCTTAGCTGGGGCGCGGGTAGATACGCAGTATTTT
CDR3aa: CASSLAGARVDTQYF

d_gene: TRBD1
j_gene: TRBJ1-1
abundance: few
v_gene: TRBV27
CDR3nt: TGTGCCAGCAGTTCTACATCGACAGGGGTCGACACTGAAGCTTTCTTT
CDR3aa: CASSSTSTGVDTEAFF

d_gene: .
j_gene: TRBJ1-2
abundance: .
v_gene: TRBV20-1
CDR3nt: TGCAGTGCTAGAGATCCCAGGGACGGGGATGGCTACACCTTC
CDR3aa: CSARDPRDGDGYTF

d_gene: .
j_gene: TRBJ2-5
abundance: .
v_gene: TRBV7-9
CDR3nt: TGTGCCAGCAGCTTAATCAGGGGGAGGGAGACCCAGTACTTC
CDR3aa: CASSLIRGRETQYF

d_gene: .
j_gene: TRBJ1-2
abundance: few
v_gene: TRBV18
CDR3nt: TGTGCCAGCTCACCATTGGTAGGGGATGGCTACACCTTC
CDR3aa: CASSPLVGDGYTF

d_gene: .
j_gene: TRBJ1-6
abundance: few
v_gene: TRBV11-2
CDR3nt: TGTGCCAGCAGCTTAGAAGCAGGGGCCAATTCACCCCTCCACTTT
CDR3aa: CASSLEAGANSPLHF

d_gene: TRBD2
j_gene: TRBJ2-1
abundance: medium-sized
v_gene: TRBV20-1
CDR3nt: TGCAGTGCTAGCCCCTTGGGAGCGGGGGTCTGGGATGAGCAGTTCTTC
CDR3aa: CSASPLGAGVWDEQFF

d_gene: .
j_gene: TRBJ1-1
abundance: .
v_gene: TRBV7-9
CDR3nt: TGTGCCAGCAGCCCCTTAGTGGGAGTGATGATGAACACTGAAGCTTTCTTT
CDR3aa: CASSPLVGVMMNTEAFF

d_gene: TRBD1
j_gene: TRBJ1-1
abundance: .
v_gene: TRBV10-3
CDR3nt: TGTGCCTACGGGACAGGGTGGAACACTGAAGCTTTCTTT
CDR3aa: CAYGTGWNTEAFF

d_gene: TRBD2
j_gene: TRBJ2-3
abundance: medium-sized
v_gene: TRBV12-3/TRBV12-4
CDR3nt: TGTGCCACCGTACTAGCGAACACAGATACGCAGTATTTT
CDR3aa: CATVLANTDTQYF

d_gene: .
j_gene: TRBJ1-3
abundance: .
v_gene: TRBV20-1
CDR3nt: TGCAGTGCTGGTAGGGACGGCTCTGGAAACACCATATATTTT
CDR3aa: CSAGRDGSGNTIYF

d_gene: TRBD1
j_gene: TRBJ2-7
abundance: .
v_gene: TRBV6-2/TRBV6-3
CDR3nt: TGTGCCAGCGCTGGACAGGCCTCCTACGAGCAGTACTTC
CDR3aa: CASAGQASYEQYF

d_gene: .
j_gene: TRBJ2-1
abundance: .
v_gene: TRBV5-1
CDR3nt: TGCGCCAGCAGCCCGGTTGCGAGAAACAATGAGCAGTTCTTC
CDR3aa: CASSPVARNNEQFF

d_gene: .
j_gene: TRBJ1-1
abundance: .
v_gene: TRBV13
CDR3nt: TGTGCCAGCAGCTTTGGACGGGCTGAAGCTTTCTTT
CDR3aa: CASSFGRAEAFF

d_gene: .
j_gene: TRBJ1-1
abundance: .
v_gene: TRBV6-2/TRBV6-3
CDR3nt: TGTGCCAGCAGTTACGGGGGAGGGAATCTAATGAACACTGAAGCTTTCTTT
CDR3aa: CASSYGGGNLMNTEAFF

d_gene: .
j_gene: TRBJ1-1
abundance: few
v_gene: TRBV11-2
CDR3nt: TGTGCCAGCAGCTTCCACACTGAAGCTTTCTTT
CDR3aa: CASSFHTEAFF

d_gene: .
j_gene: TRBJ1-1
abundance: medium-sized
v_gene: TRBV6-5
CDR3nt: TGTGCCAGCAATCCCCCAGAGGGCACTGAAGCTTTCTTT
CDR3aa: CASNPPEGTEAFF

d_gene: TRBD2
j_gene: TRBJ2-5
abundance: .
v_gene: TRBV27
CDR3nt: TGTGCCAGCGCCTTAACGGGGGGACAAGAGACCCAGTACTTC
CDR3aa: CASALTGGQETQYF

d_gene: TRBD2
j_gene: TRBJ2-3
abundance: .
v_gene: TRBV30
CDR3nt: TGTGCCTGGAGTGCCCCCACTAGCGGGGGAGGCACAGATACGCAGTATTTT
CDR3aa: CAWSAPTSGGGTDTQYF

d_gene: .
j_gene: TRBJ2-2
abundance: few
v_gene: TRBV20-1
CDR3nt: TGCAGTGCTAGAAATAGCCGACAGGAGGTGAACACCGGGGAGCTGTTTTTT
CDR3aa: CSARNSRQEVNTGELFF

d_gene: .
j_gene: TRBJ1-1
abundance: few
v_gene: TRBV5-6
CDR3nt: TGTGCCAGCATCAATCGGGGGGGAGTGAACACTGAAGCTTTCTTT
CDR3aa: CASINRGGVNTEAFF

d_gene: .
j_gene: TRBJ1-2
abundance: few
v_gene: TRBV12-3/TRBV12-4
CDR3nt: TGTGCCAGCAGTTTAGTGGGGGGGGCTGGCTACACCTTC
CDR3aa: CASSLVGGAGYTF

d_gene: .
j_gene: TRBJ1-6
abundance: .
v_gene: TRBV5-1
CDR3nt: TGCGCCAGCAGCTTGGCAGGACTCACGGGGAATTCACCCCTCCACTTT
CDR3aa: CASSLAGLTGNSPLHF

d_gene: .
j_gene: TRBJ2-7
abundance: medium-sized
v_gene: TRBV19
CDR3nt: TGTGCCAGTAGTCTGGGGGTTGTGGGAGAGCAGTACTTC
CDR3aa: CASSLGVVGEQYF

d_gene: TRBD1
j_gene: TRBJ1-5
abundance: few
v_gene: TRBV12-3/TRBV12-4
CDR3nt: TGTGCCAGCAGTACAAGGACAGGGGAGGGAAATCAGCCCCAGCATTTT
CDR3aa: CASSTRTGEGNQPQHF

d_gene: TRBD1
j_gene: TRBJ2-3
abundance: .
v_gene: TRBV7-2
CDR3nt: TGTGCCAGCAGCTTCGGACAGGGAACAGATACGCAGTATTTT
CDR3aa: CASSFGQGTDTQYF

d_gene: .
j_gene: TRBJ1-1
abundance: few
v_gene: TRBV7-2
CDR3nt: TGTGCCAGCAGCCCCTTTCCCCCAAGTACTGAAGCTTTCTTT
CDR3aa: CASSPFPPSTEAFF

d_gene: .
j_gene: TRBJ2-2
abundance: .
v_gene: TRBV7-9
CDR3nt: TGTGCCAGCAGCCCAGTTGGGTGGGACACAAAGACCGGGGAGCTGTTTTTT
CDR3aa: CASSPVGWDTKTGELFF

d_gene: .
j_gene: TRBJ1-1
abundance: medium-sized
v_gene: TRBV19
CDR3nt: TGTGCCAGTAGTTCACAGCCCCGGCGGATAGAGGCTTTCTTT
CDR3aa: CASSSQPRRIEAFF

d_gene: .
j_gene: TRBJ2-2
abundance: few
v_gene: TRBV10-3
CDR3nt: TGTGCCATCAGTGAGTCCTTGAACACCGGGGAGCTGTTTTTT
CDR3aa: CAISESLNTGELFF

d_gene: .
j_gene: TRBJ1-5
abundance: medium-sized
v_gene: TRBV7-9
CDR3nt: TGTGCCAGCAGCCCTCCGGGGGCCGGCAATCAGCCCCAGCATTTT
CDR3aa: CASSPPGAGNQPQHF

d_gene: TRBD2
j_gene: TRBJ2-5
abundance: .
v_gene: TRBV7-2
CDR3nt: TGTGCCAGCAGCCCCGGGACTAGCGCGGTGACCCAGTACTTC
CDR3aa: CASSPGTSAVTQYF

d_gene: .
j_gene: TRBJ2-7
abundance: few
v_gene: TRBV11-3
CDR3nt: TGTGCCAGCAGCCGAGGCCAGGAAGTCGCCTACGAGCAGTACTTC
CDR3aa: CASSRGQEVAYEQYF

d_gene: .
j_gene: TRBJ2-3
abundance: .
v_gene: TRBV21-1
CDR3nt: TGTGCCAGCAGCAACCCCCTGACAGGGGGTGACACAGATACGCAGTATTTT
CDR3aa: CASSNPLTGGDTDTQYF

d_gene: .
j_gene: TRBJ2-4
abundance: few
v_gene: TRBV19
CDR3nt: TGTGCCAGTAGTATCGGAGACGAAGCCAAAAACATTCAGTACTTC
CDR3aa: CASSIGDEAKNIQYF

d_gene: TRBD2
j_gene: TRBJ2-1
abundance: .
v_gene: TRBV5-1
CDR3nt: TGCGCCAGCAGCCCCGGGGGGATAGCGGGGTTATATGAGCAGTTCTTC
CDR3aa: CASSPGGIAGLYEQFF

d_gene: .
j_gene: TRBJ2-5
abundance: .
v_gene: TRBV27
CDR3nt: TGTGCCAGCAGTGCCCGACAGGCATCGAAACAAGAGACCCAGTACTTC
CDR3aa: CASSARQASKQETQYF

d_gene: .
j_gene: TRBJ2-3
abundance: .
v_gene: TRBV13
CDR3nt: TGTGCCAGCAGCTTAATAACAGGGCTAGGGGATACGCAGTATTTT
CDR3aa: CASSLITGLGDTQYF